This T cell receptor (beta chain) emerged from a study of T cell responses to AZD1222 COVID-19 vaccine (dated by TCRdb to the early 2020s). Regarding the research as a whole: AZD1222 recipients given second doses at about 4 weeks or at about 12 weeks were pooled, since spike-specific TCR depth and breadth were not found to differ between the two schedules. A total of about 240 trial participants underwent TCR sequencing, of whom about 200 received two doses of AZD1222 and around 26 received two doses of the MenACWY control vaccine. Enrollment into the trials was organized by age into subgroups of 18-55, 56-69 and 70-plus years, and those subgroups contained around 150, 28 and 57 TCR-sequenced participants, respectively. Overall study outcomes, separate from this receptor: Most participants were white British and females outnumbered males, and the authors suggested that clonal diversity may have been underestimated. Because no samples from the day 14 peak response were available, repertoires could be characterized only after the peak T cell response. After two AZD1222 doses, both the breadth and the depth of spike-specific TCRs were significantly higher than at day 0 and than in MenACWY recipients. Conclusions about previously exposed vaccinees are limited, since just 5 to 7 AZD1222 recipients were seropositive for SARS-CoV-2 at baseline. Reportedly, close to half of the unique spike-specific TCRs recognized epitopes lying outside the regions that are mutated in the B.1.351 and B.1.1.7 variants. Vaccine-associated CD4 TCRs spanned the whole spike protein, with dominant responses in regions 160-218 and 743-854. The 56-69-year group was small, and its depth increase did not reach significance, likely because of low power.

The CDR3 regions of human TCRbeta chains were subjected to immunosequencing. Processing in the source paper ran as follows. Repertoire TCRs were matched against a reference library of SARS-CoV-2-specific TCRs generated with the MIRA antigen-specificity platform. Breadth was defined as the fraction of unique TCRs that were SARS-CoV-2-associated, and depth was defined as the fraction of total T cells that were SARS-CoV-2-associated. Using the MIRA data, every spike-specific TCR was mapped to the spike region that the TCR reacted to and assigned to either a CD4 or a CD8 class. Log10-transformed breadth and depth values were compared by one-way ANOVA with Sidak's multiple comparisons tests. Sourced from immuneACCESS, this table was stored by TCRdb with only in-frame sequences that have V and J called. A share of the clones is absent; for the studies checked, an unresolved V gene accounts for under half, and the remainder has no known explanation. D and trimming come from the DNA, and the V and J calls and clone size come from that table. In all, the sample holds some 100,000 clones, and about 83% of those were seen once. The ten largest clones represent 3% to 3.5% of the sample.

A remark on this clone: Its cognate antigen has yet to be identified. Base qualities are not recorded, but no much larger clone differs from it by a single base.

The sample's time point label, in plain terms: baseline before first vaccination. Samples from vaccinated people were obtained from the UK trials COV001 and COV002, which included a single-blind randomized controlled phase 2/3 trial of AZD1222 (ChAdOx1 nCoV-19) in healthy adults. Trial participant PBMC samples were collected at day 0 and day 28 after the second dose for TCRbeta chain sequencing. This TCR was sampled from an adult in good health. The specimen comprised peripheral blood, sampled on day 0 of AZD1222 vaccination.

The CDR3 protein: CASSYGWQGVNYGYTF. The base sequence is TGTGCCAGCAGCTATGGGTGGCAGGGGGTTAACTATGGCTACACCTTC. The receptor chain draws on TRBV9 and TRBJ1-2, and TRBD1 aligns with 7 junction nucleotides. The CDR3 covers 16 residues, taking in both the cysteine and the phenylalanine. Only CDR3 DNA is held: 48 bases, read in frame from base 1. Via the germline V gene, CDR1 is SGDLS and CDR2 YYNGEE. Trimming accounts for 4 bases at V and 1 base at J, while the number of junction bases matched to no gene is 10. Here the CDR3 is joined to the reference TRBV9 and TRBJ1-2 genes, and the full variable domain is: DSGVTQTPKHLITATGQRVTLRCSPRSGDLSVYWYQQSLDQGLQFLIQYYNGEERAKGNILERFSAQQFPDLHSELNLSSLELGDSALYFCASSYGWQGVNYGYTFGSGTRLTVV.